Following are 15 T cell receptor beta chains from one sample sequenced in a study of control samples from healthy donors and cancer patients. Assay used: immunoSEQ multiplex PCR; TCRdb lists only in-frame clones, some missing. The data show around 80,000 clones, 70% to 90% seen once. The specimen was blood. These receptors were obtained from a woman aged 45-65 years in good health.

This sequence joins TRBV12-3 or TRBV12-4 and TRBJ1-2; D unclear. V was clipped by 4 bases and J by 8 bases, with 8 bases between them. The CDR3 consists of 11 residues. CDR3: CASSSPAGYTF. CDR3 nucleotides: TGTGCCAGCAGTTCCCCCGCCGGCTACACCTTC.

The chain is built from TRBV5-6 and TRBJ2-1; no definite D call. The CDR3 has 13 amino acids. CDR1 and CDR2 from the germline V gene are SGHDT and YYEEEE. V gave up 4 bases and J gave up 2 bases, with 7 bases separating them. Here the CDR3 DNA reads TGTGCCAGCAGCCACCAACCCTACAATGAGCAGTTCTTC. Its translation: CASSHQPYNEQFF.

The chain has TRBV3-1 (or the pseudogene TRBV3-2) and TRBJ2-5; D is perhaps TRBD2 (5 bases). Germline V lookup: CDR1 LGHDT, CDR2 YNNKEL (reference sequence). Trimming cost V 0 bases and J 7 bases, with 9 bases left between them. The CDR3 has 13 residues. This CDR3 reads CASSQERAWTQYF. Here the CDR3 DNA reads TGTGCCAGCAGCCAAGAGAGGGCCTGGACCCAGTACTTC.

This clone came up once. The chain recombines TRBV2 with TRBJ2-1, with 7 bases aligning to TRBD1. CDR1 is SNHLY, CDR2 FYNNEI, per germline. V was pared by 6 bases and J by 0 bases, with 2 bases of the junction left unmatched. The CDR3 has 14 amino acids. CDR3 region: CASRRDSSYNEQFF. The CDR3 nucleotides are TGTGCCAGCAGACGGGACAGCTCCTACAATGAGCAGTTCTTC.

Remarks on this clone: One end of the junction is discordant with germline, which a read error may explain. This CDR3 reads CASSQSTGTEF. For the CDR3, the DNA is TGTGCCAGCAGCCAATCTACCGGGACAGAATTC. V and J are TRBV11-2 and TRBJ2-7, with 7 nucleotides matching TRBD1. The CDR3 is 11 amino acids. Germline assignment: CDR1 SGHAT and CDR2 FQNNGV.

The V and J genes are TRBV14 and TRBJ1-2; D not certain. CDR3 length: 15 amino acids. CDR1 SGHDN and CDR2 FVKESK come from the germline V gene. Trimming stripped 3 bases from V and 4 bases from J, with 15 bases between. The CDR3 region is CASSQTDGLRYGYTF. The CDR3 bases are TGTGCCAGCAGCCAGACCGACGGACTCCGCTATGGCTACACCTTC.

The rearrangement uses TRBV6-1 and TRBJ1-5; D unresolved. CDR3 length: 14 amino acids. Germline CDR1 and CDR2: MNHNS and SASEGT. The V end lost 2 bases, the J end lost 4 bases, and 9 bases lay between the germline ends. CDR3 DNA sequence: TGTGCCAGCAGTGAAACGTGGGGAAATCAGCCCCAGCATTTT. Its protein is CASSETWGNQPQHF.

The chain carries TRBV29-1 and TRBJ1-5; D is uncertain. Germline V gene data show CDR1 as SQVTM and CDR2 as ANQGSEA. Trimming shortened V by 5 bases and J by 5 bases, and 13 bases separated the two germline ends. This CDR3 is built from 13 residues. CDR3 region: CSVSDELYQPQHF. The DNA of the CDR3 is TGCAGCGTTTCAGATGAATTATATCAGCCCCAGCATTTT.

CDR3 coding DNA: TGCGCCAGCAGCTCCGACGGGGATCCTGAAGCTTTCTTT. Translation gives CASSSDGDPEAFF. The chain joins TRBV5-1 to TRBJ1-1; D ambiguous. From germline, CDR1 is SGHRS and CDR2 YFSETQ. The CDR3 length is 13 residues. Trimming removed 3 bases from V and 6 bases from J, with 12 bases in between.

This sequence joins TRBV7-2 and TRBJ1-1; weak D call: TRBD1 (5 bases). The germline gives CDR1 SGHTA, CDR2 FQGNSA. Deletions cut 6 bases from V and 1 base from J, with 9 bases between. CDR3 length: 13 residues. CDR3 in amino acids: CASSPQGNTEAFF. The CDR3 DNA reads as TGTGCCAGCAGTCCCCAGGGGAACACTGAAGCTTTCTTT. The whole variable domain, filled in from reference TRBV7-2 and TRBJ1-1, reads GAGVSQSPSNKVTEKGKDVELRCDPISGHTALYWYRQSLGQGLEFLIYFQGNSAPDKSGLPSDRFSAERTGGSVSTLTIQRTQQEDSAVYLCASSPQGNTEAFFGQGTRLTVV.

This sequence joins TRBV7-8 and TRBJ1-1; D gene unclear. This CDR3 spans 15 amino acids. The ends were cut back, 4 bases at V and 5 bases at J, with 17 bases in the middle. Germline CDR1 and CDR2: SGHVS and FQNEAQ. In nucleotides, the CDR3 is TGTGCCAGCAGCTCCCCGGCGGGCACAAGGACTGAAGCTTTCTTT. Its translation is CASSSPAGTRTEAFF.

V usage is TRBV30 and J usage is TRBJ2-1; D uncertain. V lost 0 bases to trimming and J lost 0 bases, with 6 bases between them. Germline assignment: CDR1 GTSNPN and CDR2 SVGIG (reference sequence). The CDR3 is 14 residues long. DNA of the CDR3: TGTGCCTGGAGTGTGGCGAACTCCTACAATGAGCAGTTCTTC. Residues: CAWSVANSYNEQFF.

This clone was detected only a few times. The chain has TRBV3-1 (or the pseudogene TRBV3-2) and TRBJ1-6; D remains ambiguous. Germline V gene lookup returns CDR1 LGHDT and CDR2 YNNKEL (reference sequence). The V end was cut by 4 bases, the J end by 9 bases, with 7 bases between. This CDR3 spans 12 amino acids. DNA for the CDR3: TGTGCCAGCAGCCCTGACACTTCACCCCTCCACTTT. This codes for CASSPDTSPLHF.

V and J are TRBV7-9 and TRBJ1-1, with TRBD1 as a possible D gene (5 bases). The V end lost 5 bases, the J end lost 6 bases, and 10 bases lay between the germline ends. The germline V gene encodes CDR1 SEHNR and CDR2 FQNEAQ (reference sequence). The length of the CDR3 is 12 residues. CDR3 nucleotide sequence: TGTGCCAGCAGCAGCAGGGATTCTGAAGCTTTCTTT. Translated: CASSSRDSEAFF.

This chain links TRBV5-1 with TRBJ2-1, with 7 bases lining up with TRBD2. V was pared by 2 bases and J by 6 bases, with 2 bases of the junction left unmatched. The CDR3 spans 13 residues. Looked up from germline, CDR1 is SGHRS and CDR2 is YFSETQ. CDR3 nucleotide sequence: TGCGCCAGCAGCTTAGCGGGAAGCAATGAGCAGTTCTTC. It is translated as CASSLAGSNEQFF.